Presented here are 30 T cell receptor beta chains from one specimen sequenced in a study of graft-versus-host responses after intestinal transplantation. The method was immunoSEQ multiplex PCR; TCRdb's version includes in-frame clones alone and lacks a portion of them. The sample consists of tens of thousands of clones, 80% to 90% of them appearing once. The sample was PBMCs, taken 65 to 70 days after intestinal transplantation. These receptor sequences come from a human patient who received an intestinal transplant, so some T cells may come from the graft donor.

The chain combines TRBV4-2 with TRBJ1-4; D not certain. The CDR3 consists of 14 residues. V was clipped by 1 base and J by 8 bases, with 11 bases between them. Germline lookup yields CDR1 LGHNA and CDR2 YNFKEQ. CDR3 amino acids: CASSQVVTVEKLFF. In nucleotides, the CDR3 is TGTGCCAGCAGCCAAGTCGTGACGGTCGAAAAACTGTTTTTT.

The CDR3 reads CACKGSKSSGNTIYF. The CDR3 bases are TGTGCCTGCAAAGGCAGTAAAAGCTCTGGAAACACCATATATTTT. The V gene is TRBV6-5, the J gene TRBJ1-3, with D unclear. The ends were cut back, 11 bases at V and 0 bases at J, with 17 bases in the middle. The CDR3 has 15 amino acids. The germline CDR1 and CDR2 sequences are MNHEY and SVGAGI.

The rearrangement links TRBV4-3 to TRBJ2-1, with 14 bases that match TRBD2. Trimming at V came to 6 bases and at J to 8 bases, leaving 9 bases not matched to a gene. The CDR3 extends over 16 amino acids. Per germline, CDR1 LGHNA and CDR2 YSLEER. CDR3 DNA sequence: TGCGCCAGCAGTCTCGCGGGACTAGCGGGGGATGATGAGCAGTTCTTC. This encodes CASSLAGLAGDDEQFF.

This clone turned up a few times. The chain carries TRBV6-6 and TRBJ1-2; D call uncertain. Trimming took off 2 bases at V and 4 bases at J, with 8 bases between the two ends. CDR3 size: 13 residues. Germline V gene lookup returns CDR1 MNHNY and CDR2 SVGAGI (reference sequence). Written as DNA, the CDR3 is TGTGCCAGCAGTTACATCGGAACCTATGGCTACACCTTC. It specifies CASSYIGTYGYTF.

This clone appeared a few times. The V and J genes are TRBV7-9 and TRBJ2-7; D is uncertain. The CDR3 spans 13 residues. Germline loops: CDR1 SEHNR, CDR2 FQNEAQ (reference sequence). V was cut by 5 bases and J by 5 bases, with 13 bases left in between. The DNA of the CDR3 is TGTGCCAGCAGCACTCGGAAGGCCGACGAGCAGTACTTC. It specifies CASSTRKADEQYF.

V is TRBV7-9 and J is TRBJ2-1; D is uncertain. Germline assignment: CDR1 SEHNR and CDR2 FQNEAQ (reference sequence). The CDR3 covers 13 residues. Trimming shortened V by 0 bases and J by 5 bases, and 5 bases separated the two germline ends. DNA of the CDR3: TGTGCCAGCAGCTTAGCGGGGAACAATGAGCAGTTCTTC. This encodes CASSLAGNNEQFF.

V and J are TRBV18 and TRBJ1-3; possibly TRBD1 for D (6 bases). Germline V lookup: CDR1 KGHSH, CDR2 LQKENI. CDR3 length equals 16 residues. V was trimmed by 2 bases and J by 3 bases, leaving 14 bases between them. The CDR3 DNA sequence: TGTGCCAGCTCACCAAATACAGGGATTTATGGAAACACCATATATTTT. Its translation is CASSPNTGIYGNTIYF.

V is TRBV28 and J is TRBJ1-5, with D perhaps TRBD1 (6 bases). The CDR3 is 16 amino acids. The germline CDR1 and CDR2 sequences are MDHEN and SYDVKM. V was trimmed by 4 bases and J by 6 bases, leaving 19 bases between them. The CDR3 loop reads CASSSVTGILGQPQHF. In nucleotides, the CDR3 is TGTGCCAGCAGTTCAGTGACAGGAATCCTTGGTCAGCCCCAGCATTTT.

In regard to this clone: Germline and junction disagree at one end, which may indicate a read error. The chain is built from TRBV9 and TRBJ1-2, with D possibly matching TRBD1 (5 bases). The CDR3 has 10 residues. Germline V gene lookup returns CDR1 SGDLS and CDR2 YYNGEE. The CDR3 DNA reads TGTGCCAGCAGCGGACCGGGACTTCGCTTC. It encodes CASSGPGLRF.

V is TRBV30 and J is TRBJ2-3; 8 positions match TRBD1. The CDR3 sequence is 13 residues long. CDR1 and CDR2 (germline): GTSNPN, SVGIG (reference sequence). The J segment lost 4 bases and the V segment lost 5 bases, leaving 5 bases of the junction unmatched. In DNA form, the CDR3 reads TGTGCCTGGTCAACAGGGGGTTCAGATACGCAGTATTTT. It is translated as CAWSTGGSDTQYF.

The chain is built from TRBV20-1 and TRBJ2-1, with D possibly being TRBD2 (5 bases). Germline loops: CDR1 DFQATT, CDR2 SNEGSKA (reference sequence). Trimming cost V 4 bases and J 9 bases, with 10 bases left between them. This CDR3 spans 11 amino acids. DNA for the CDR3: TGCAGTGCTAAGGACGGGGTTGAGCAGTTCTTC. Its protein is CSAKDGVEQFF.

This sequence joins TRBV30 and TRBJ2-7; 9 bases are shared with TRBD1. V shed 8 bases and J 6 bases; nucleotides not matched to a gene: 5. Germline-derived CDR1 and CDR2 are GTSNPN and SVGIG (reference sequence). The CDR3 has 11 amino acids. DNA of the CDR3: TGTGCCGCGGGACAGGGAGGCGAGCAGTACTTC. It codes for CAAGQGGEQYF.

The chain combines TRBV29-1 with TRBJ2-5; D might be TRBD2 (5 bases). The V end lost 0 bases, the J end lost 5 bases, and 13 bases lay between the germline ends. CDR1 is SQVTM and CDR2 is ANQGSEA in the germline V gene. The CDR3 spans 14 residues. The CDR3 sequence: CSVEDSGSGETQYF. CDR3 coding DNA: TGCAGCGTTGAAGATTCGGGGTCGGGTGAGACCCAGTACTTC.

The rearrangement links TRBV18 to TRBJ2-1, with D possibly being TRBD2 (5 bases). This CDR3 is built from 14 residues. Germline assignment: CDR1 KGHSH and CDR2 LQKENI. Between the trimmed V and J ends, which lost 3 bases and 7 bases, there was a span of 13 bases. The CDR3 spells CASSPGRAKNEQFF. The CDR3 DNA sequence: TGTGCCAGCTCACCTGGGCGGGCGAAGAATGAGCAGTTCTTC.

The chain recombines TRBV4-1 with TRBJ1-5; tentative D call: TRBD1 (6 bases). The germline CDR1 and CDR2 sequences are MGHRA and YSYEKL. The CDR3 consists of 19 residues. The ends were cut back, 0 bases at V and 1 base at J, with 19 bases in the middle. The CDR3 sequence is CASSQENGQGTQSNQPQHF. CDR3 nucleotide sequence: TGCGCCAGCAGCCAAGAAAACGGGCAGGGGACTCAGAGCAATCAGCCCCAGCATTTT.

The V call is TRBV7-9, the J call TRBJ1-4; D is unresolved. Germline V gene data show CDR1 as SEHNR and CDR2 as FQNEAQ (reference sequence). V shed 1 base and J shed 8 bases, with 8 bases lying between them. The CDR3 is made up of 13 amino acids. In nucleotides, the CDR3 is TGTGCCAGCAGCTTAGGGATTAACGAAAAACTGTTTTTT. It encodes CASSLGINEKLFF. Full variable domain (rest looked up from reference TRBV7-9 and TRBJ1-4): DTGVSQNPRHKITKRGQNVTFRCDPISEHNRLYWYRQTLGQGPEFLTYFQNEAQLEKSRLLSDRFSAERPKGSFSTLEIQRTEQGDSAMYLCASSLGINEKLFFGSGTQLSVL.

The chain recombines TRBV6-1 with TRBJ1-1; TRBD1 matches at 10 bases. CDR3 length: 19 residues. Germline CDR1 and CDR2: MNHNS and SASEGT. V gave up 2 bases and J gave up 6 bases; unmatched junction bases: 18. The CDR3 is CASSEWGIGTGAELAEAFF. DNA for the CDR3: TGTGCCAGCAGTGAATGGGGGATCGGGACAGGGGCTGAACTCGCTGAAGCTTTCTTT.

The gene calls are TRBV2 and TRBJ1-5, with unresolved D. The CDR3 has 13 residues. Germline CDR1 SNHLY, CDR2 FYNNEI. V lost 6 bases and J 7 bases, leaving 13 bases between the germline ends. Here the CDR3 DNA reads TGTGCCAGCAGAGGCCCTAACGACCAGCCCCAGCATTTT. This sequence encodes CASRGPNDQPQHF. Looking up the rest from reference TRBV2 and TRBJ1-5 gives the full variable domain: EPEVTQTPSHQVTQMGQEVILRCVPISNHLYFYWYRQILGQKVEFLVSFYNNEISEKSEIFDDQFSVERPDGSNFTLKIRSTKLEDSAMYFCASRGPNDQPQHFGDGTRLSIL.

The chain recombines TRBV12-5 with TRBJ1-1, with TRBD1 identical over 8 bases. Per germline, CDR1 LGHNT and CDR2 FRNRAP. V lost 6 bases, J lost 8 bases, and 14 bases stayed unmatched. The CDR3 is made up of 15 amino acids. The DNA for the CDR3 is TGTGCTAGTGGATATGGACAGGGAGAACCGTCAGAAGCTTTCTTT. It codes for CASGYGQGEPSEAFF.

The chain joins TRBV6-5 to TRBJ1-1, with no clear D. The ends were cut back, 6 bases at V and 1 base at J, with 12 bases in the middle. Per the germline V gene, CDR1 is MNHEY and CDR2 is SVGAGI. The CDR3 covers 14 residues. The CDR3 sequence is CASSQYTPNTEAFF. Here the CDR3 DNA reads TGTGCCAGCAGCCAGTACACCCCGAACACTGAAGCTTTCTTT.

This sequence joins TRBV6-4 and TRBJ1-4; D is undetermined. The CDR3 extends over 13 amino acids. The V gene's germline CDR1 is MRHNA and CDR2 SNTAGT. Trimming shortened V by 0 bases and J by 5 bases, and 4 bases separated the two germline ends. CDR3 sequence reads: CASSDSQNEKLFF. Here the CDR3 DNA reads TGTGCCAGCAGTGACTCACAAAATGAAAAACTGTTTTTT.

The V call is TRBV10-2, the J call TRBJ2-7; TRBD1 aligns across 10 bases. Germline CDR1 is WSHSY and CDR2 is SAAADI. After removal of 4 bases from V and 1 base from J, the junction contained 4 bases not matched to a gene. This CDR3 has 15 residues. The chain's CDR3 is CASSAMGQGSYEQYF. For the CDR3, the DNA is TGCGCCAGCAGTGCAATGGGACAGGGGTCCTACGAGCAGTACTTC.

The V and J genes are TRBV7-9 and TRBJ2-3, with 11 bases aligning to TRBD2. V lost 5 bases, J lost 0 bases, and 4 bases stayed unmatched. The germline gives CDR1 SEHNR, CDR2 FQNEAQ (reference sequence). This CDR3 region has 16 residues. The CDR3 nucleotides read TGTGCCAGCAGCGAAGGACTAGCGGGCAGCACAGATACGCAGTATTTT. It yields the protein CASSEGLAGSTDTQYF.

CDR3 in DNA: TGTGCCTGGAGCTGGCAGACAAGTTCGCGGGGAAACACCATATATTTT. It translates to CAWSWQTSSRGNTIYF. The V call is TRBV30, the J call TRBJ1-3; D unclear. V gave up 3 bases and J gave up 4 bases, with 19 bases separating them. CDR1 GTSNPN and CDR2 SVGIG come from the germline V gene (reference sequence). The CDR3 sequence is 16 residues long.

The J gene is TRBJ2-5, the V gene TRBV19; D is unresolved. The end of the DNA aligns better with TRBJ2-7, so the J call may be wrong. This CDR3 spans 16 amino acids. Per germline, CDR1 LNHDA and CDR2 SQIVND (reference sequence). The CDR3 DNA reads TGTGCCAGTAGTATTACCCTACGGCCAGGACCCTACGAGCAGTACTTC. The encoded protein is CASSITLRPGPYEQYF.

V usage is TRBV27 and J usage is TRBJ1-1, with D perhaps TRBD1 (5 bases). The CDR3 spans 13 residues. V gave up 5 bases and J gave up 5 bases, with 12 bases separating them. Germline lookup yields CDR1 MNHEY and CDR2 SMNVEV (reference sequence). The CDR3 protein is CASSPVGATEAFF. The CDR3 DNA sequence: TGTGCCAGCAGTCCAGTCGGGGCGACTGAAGCTTTCTTT.

This chain links TRBV7-2 with TRBJ1-3; no reliable D call. Germline CDR1 SGHTA, CDR2 FQGNSA. CDR3 length equals 13 residues. V lost 5 bases, J lost 2 bases, and 7 bases lay in between. The CDR3 sequence: CASSPRAGNTIYF. In DNA, the CDR3 is TGTGCCAGCAGCCCCCGGGCTGGAAACACCATATATTTT. The entire variable domain, with the rest obtained from reference TRBV7-2 and TRBJ1-3, is as follows: GAGVSQSPSNKVTEKGKDVELRCDPISGHTALYWYRQSLGQGLEFLIYFQGNSAPDKSGLPSDRFSAERTGGSVSTLTIQRTQQEDSAVYLCASSPRAGNTIYFGEGSWLTVV.

The rearrangement links TRBV7-2 to TRBJ2-1; TRBD1 is a possible D gene (7 bases). The CDR3 is 17 amino acids. V was cut by 1 base and J by 0 bases, with 13 bases left in between. Per germline, CDR1 SGHTA and CDR2 FQGNSA. DNA of the CDR3: TGTGCCAGCAGCTTAGATTCAGGGGGGAGCTCCTACAATGAGCAGTTCTTC. Translating it yields CASSLDSGGSSYNEQFF.

This chain connects TRBV5-4 to TRBJ2-2, with 8 bases fitting TRBD1. The CDR3 has 15 amino acids. Germline assignment: CDR1 SGHNT and CDR2 YYREEE (reference sequence). Trimming removed 4 bases from V and 4 bases from J; junction bases left unmatched: 6. Here the CDR3 reads CASSTGQGITGELFF. Here the CDR3 DNA reads TGTGCCAGCAGCACAGGACAGGGTATCACCGGGGAGCTGTTTTTT.

The chain recombines TRBV7-8 with TRBJ2-3, with D perhaps TRBD1 or TRBD2 (5 bases each). Trimming took 5 bases from V and 5 from J, leaving 14 bases between them. CDR3 length: 14 amino acids. From germline, CDR1 is SGHVS and CDR2 FQNEAQ. Written as DNA, the CDR3 is TGTGCCAGCAGCCCTCTCCGGGGCAGAGATACGCAGTATTTT. It is translated as CASSPLRGRDTQYF.